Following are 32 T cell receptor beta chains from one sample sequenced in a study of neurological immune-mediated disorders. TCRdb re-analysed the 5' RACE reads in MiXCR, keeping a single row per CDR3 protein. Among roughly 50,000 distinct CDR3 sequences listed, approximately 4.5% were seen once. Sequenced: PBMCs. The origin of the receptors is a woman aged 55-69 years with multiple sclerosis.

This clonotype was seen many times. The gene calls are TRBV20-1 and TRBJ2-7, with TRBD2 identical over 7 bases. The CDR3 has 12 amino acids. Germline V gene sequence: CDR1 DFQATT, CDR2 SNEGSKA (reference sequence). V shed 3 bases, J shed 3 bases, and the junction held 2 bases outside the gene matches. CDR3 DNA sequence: TGCAGTGCTAGCGGGGGGAACTACGAGCAGTACTTC. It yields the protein CSASGGNYEQYF.

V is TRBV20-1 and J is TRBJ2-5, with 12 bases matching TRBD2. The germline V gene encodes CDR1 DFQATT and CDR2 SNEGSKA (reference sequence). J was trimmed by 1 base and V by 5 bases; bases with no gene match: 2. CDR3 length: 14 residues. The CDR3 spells CSAVTSGGQETQYF. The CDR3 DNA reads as TGCAGTGCTGTGACTAGCGGGGGCCAAGAGACCCAGTACTTC.

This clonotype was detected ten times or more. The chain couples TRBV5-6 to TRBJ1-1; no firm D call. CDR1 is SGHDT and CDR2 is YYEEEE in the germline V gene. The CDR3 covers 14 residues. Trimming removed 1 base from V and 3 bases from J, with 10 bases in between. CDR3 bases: TGTGCCAGCAGCTTGATCCTTACAGACACTGAAGCTTTCTTT. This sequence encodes CASSLILTDTEAFF.

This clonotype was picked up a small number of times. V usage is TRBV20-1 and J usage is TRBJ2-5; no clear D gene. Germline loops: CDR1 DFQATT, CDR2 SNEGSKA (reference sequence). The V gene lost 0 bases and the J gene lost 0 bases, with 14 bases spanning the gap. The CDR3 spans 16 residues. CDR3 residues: CSARDHVQSDQETQYF. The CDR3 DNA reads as TGCAGTGCTAGAGATCACGTTCAGTCCGACCAAGAGACCCAGTACTTC.

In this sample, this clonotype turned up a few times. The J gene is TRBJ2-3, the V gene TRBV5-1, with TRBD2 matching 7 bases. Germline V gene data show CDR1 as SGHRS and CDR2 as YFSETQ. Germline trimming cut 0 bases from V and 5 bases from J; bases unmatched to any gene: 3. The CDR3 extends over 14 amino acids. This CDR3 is CASSLVGRGDTQYF. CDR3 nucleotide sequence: TGCGCCAGCAGCTTGGTGGGGAGGGGAGATACGCAGTATTTT.

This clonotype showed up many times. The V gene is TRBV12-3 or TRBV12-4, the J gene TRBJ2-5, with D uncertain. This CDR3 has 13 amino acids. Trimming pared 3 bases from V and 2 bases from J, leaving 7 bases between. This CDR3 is CASSLRRQETQYF. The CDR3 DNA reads TGTGCCAGCAGTTTGCGGAGACAAGAGACCCAGTACTTC.

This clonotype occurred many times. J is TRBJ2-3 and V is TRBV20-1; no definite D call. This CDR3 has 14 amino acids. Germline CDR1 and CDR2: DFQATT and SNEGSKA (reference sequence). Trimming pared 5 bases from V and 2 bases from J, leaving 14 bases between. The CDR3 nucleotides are TGCAGTGCTGATGGGTCCATTTCCACAGATACGCAGTATTTT. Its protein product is CSADGSISTDTQYF.

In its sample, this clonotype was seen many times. CDR3 in amino acids: CSARADRADEQYV. Written as DNA, the CDR3 is TGCAGTGCTCGAGCCGACAGGGCCGACGAGCAGTACGTC. This chain joins TRBV20-1 and TRBJ2-7, with 7 nucleotides matching TRBD1. The germline gives CDR1 DFQATT, CDR2 SNEGSKA (reference sequence). This CDR3 spans 13 amino acids. J was trimmed by 5 bases and V by 5 bases; bases with no gene match: 9.

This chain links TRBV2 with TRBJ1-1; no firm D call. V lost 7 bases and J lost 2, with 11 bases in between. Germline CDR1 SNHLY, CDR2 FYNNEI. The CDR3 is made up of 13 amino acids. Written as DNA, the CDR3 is TGTGCCAGCAATCGGGAGTTTAACACTGAAGCTTTCTTT. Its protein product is CASNREFNTEAFF.

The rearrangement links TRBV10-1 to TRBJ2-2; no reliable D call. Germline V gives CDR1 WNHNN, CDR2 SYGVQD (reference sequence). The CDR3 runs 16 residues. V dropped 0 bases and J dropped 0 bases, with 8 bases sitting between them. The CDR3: CASSESAAPNTGELFF. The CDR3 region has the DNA TGCGCCAGCAGTGAGTCGGCAGCCCCGAACACCGGGGAGCTGTTTTTT.

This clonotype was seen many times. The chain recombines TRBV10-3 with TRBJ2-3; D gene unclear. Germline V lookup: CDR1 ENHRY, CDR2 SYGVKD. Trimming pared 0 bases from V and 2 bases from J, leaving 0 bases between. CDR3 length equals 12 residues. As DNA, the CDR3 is TGTGCCATCAGTGAGTCCACAGATACGCAGTATTTT. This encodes CAISESTDTQYF.

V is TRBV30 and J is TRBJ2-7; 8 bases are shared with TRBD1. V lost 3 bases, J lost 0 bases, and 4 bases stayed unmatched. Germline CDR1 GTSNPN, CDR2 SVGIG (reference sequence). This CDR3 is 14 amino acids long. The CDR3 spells CAWSSGTGSYEQYF. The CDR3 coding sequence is TGTGCCTGGAGCTCCGGGACAGGCTCCTACGAGCAGTACTTC. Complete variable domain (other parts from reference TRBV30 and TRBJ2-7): SQTIHQWPATLVQPVGSPLSLECTVEGTSNPNLYWYRQAAGRGLQLLFYSVGIGQISSEVPQNLSASRPQDRQFILSSKKLLLSDSGFYLCAWSSGTGSYEQYFGPGTRLTVT.

The CDR3 sequence is CSARGGVSNQPQHF. CDR3 DNA: TGCAGTGCTAGAGGGGGAGTGAGCAATCAGCCCCAGCATTTT. The chain links TRBV20-1 to TRBJ1-5; no reliable D call. Germline V CDR1 and CDR2: DFQATT, SNEGSKA (reference sequence). The CDR3 sequence is 14 residues long. V was pared by 1 base and J by 1 base, with 8 bases between.

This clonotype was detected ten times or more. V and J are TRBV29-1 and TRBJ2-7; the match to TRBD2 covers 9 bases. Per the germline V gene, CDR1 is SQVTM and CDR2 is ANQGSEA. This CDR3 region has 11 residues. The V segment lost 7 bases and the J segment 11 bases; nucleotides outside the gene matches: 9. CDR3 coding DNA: TGCAGCGCAGGCCCGGCGGGAGGGAAGTACGTC. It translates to CSAGPAGGKYV.

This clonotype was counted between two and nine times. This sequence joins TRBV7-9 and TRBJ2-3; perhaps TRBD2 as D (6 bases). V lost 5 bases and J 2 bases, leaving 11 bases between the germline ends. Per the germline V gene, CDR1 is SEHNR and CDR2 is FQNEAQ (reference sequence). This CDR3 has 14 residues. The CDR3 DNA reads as TGTGCCAGCAGCAGCACGGGGGTCACAGATACGCAGTATTTT. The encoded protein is CASSSTGVTDTQYF.

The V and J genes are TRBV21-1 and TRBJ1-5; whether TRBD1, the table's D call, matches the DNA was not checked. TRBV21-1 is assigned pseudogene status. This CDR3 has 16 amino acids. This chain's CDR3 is CASSGTTAISNQPQHF. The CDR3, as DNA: TGTGCCAGCAGCGGAACGACAGCCATTAGCAATCAGCCCCAGCATTTT.

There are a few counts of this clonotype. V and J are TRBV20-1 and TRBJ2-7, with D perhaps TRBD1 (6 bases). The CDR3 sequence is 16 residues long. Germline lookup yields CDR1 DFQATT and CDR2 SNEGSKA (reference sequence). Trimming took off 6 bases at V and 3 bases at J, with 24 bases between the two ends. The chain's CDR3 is CSAETGSDRGDYEQYF. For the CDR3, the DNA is TGCAGTGCCGAAACAGGGTCAGACCGAGGAGACTACGAGCAGTACTTC.

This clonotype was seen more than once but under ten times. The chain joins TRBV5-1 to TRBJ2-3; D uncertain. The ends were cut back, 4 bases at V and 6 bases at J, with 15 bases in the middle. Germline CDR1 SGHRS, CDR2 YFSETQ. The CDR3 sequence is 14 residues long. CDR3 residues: CASSLRLIGDTQYF. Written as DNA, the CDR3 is TGCGCCAGCAGCCTCCGACTGATTGGGGATACGCAGTATTTT.

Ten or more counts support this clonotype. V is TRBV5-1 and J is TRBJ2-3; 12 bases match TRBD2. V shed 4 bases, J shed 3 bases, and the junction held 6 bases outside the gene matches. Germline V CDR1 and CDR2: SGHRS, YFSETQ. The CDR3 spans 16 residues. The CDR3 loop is CASSPGGTSGTDTQYF. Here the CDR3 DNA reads TGCGCCAGCAGCCCTGGTGGGACTAGCGGGACAGATACGCAGTATTTT.

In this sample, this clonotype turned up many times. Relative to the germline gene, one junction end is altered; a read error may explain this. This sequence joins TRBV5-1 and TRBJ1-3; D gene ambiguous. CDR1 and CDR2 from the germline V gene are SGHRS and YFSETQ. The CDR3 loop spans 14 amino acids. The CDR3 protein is CASSLDLGGNTIYF. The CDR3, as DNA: TGCGCCAGCAGTTTGGACCTAGGTGGAAACACCATATATTTT.

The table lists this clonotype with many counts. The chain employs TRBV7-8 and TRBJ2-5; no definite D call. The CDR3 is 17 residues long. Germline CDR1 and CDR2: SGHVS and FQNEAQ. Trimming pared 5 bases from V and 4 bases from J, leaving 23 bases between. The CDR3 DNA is TGTGCCAGCAGCGCCCACCGTTTTGGTAGATTCCGAGAGACCCAGTACTTC. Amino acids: CASSAHRFGRFRETQYF.

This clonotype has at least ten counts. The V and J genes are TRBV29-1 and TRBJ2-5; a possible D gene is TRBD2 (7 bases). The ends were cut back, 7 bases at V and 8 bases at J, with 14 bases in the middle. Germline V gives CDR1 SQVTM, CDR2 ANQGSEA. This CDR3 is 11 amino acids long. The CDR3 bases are TGCAGCGAGGGGGGGGCGAATACCCAGTACTTC. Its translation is CSEGGANTQYF.

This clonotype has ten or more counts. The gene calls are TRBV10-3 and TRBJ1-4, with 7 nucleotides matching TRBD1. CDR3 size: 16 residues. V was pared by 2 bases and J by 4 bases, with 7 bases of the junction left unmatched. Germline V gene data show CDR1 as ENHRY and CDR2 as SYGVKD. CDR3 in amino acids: CAISETTGTDNEKLFF. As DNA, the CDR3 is TGTGCCATCAGTGAGACCACCGGGACAGATAATGAAAAACTGTTTTTT.

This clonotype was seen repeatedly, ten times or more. This CDR3 is CASSAVRRGGGETQYF. The CDR3 DNA reads TGTGCCAGCAGCGCAGTTCGGCGGGGGGGCGGGGAGACCCAGTACTTC. The chain couples TRBV5-5 to TRBJ2-5; 9 bases fit TRBD2. Germline V gene data show CDR1 as SGHKS and CDR2 as YYEKEE (reference sequence). The ends lost 4 bases at V and 5 bases at J; junction bases unmatched: 12. This CDR3 region has 16 residues.

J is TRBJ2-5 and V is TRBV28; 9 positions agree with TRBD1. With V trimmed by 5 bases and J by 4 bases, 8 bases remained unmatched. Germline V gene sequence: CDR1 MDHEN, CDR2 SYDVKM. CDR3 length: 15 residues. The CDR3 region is CASSTGTGWGETQYF. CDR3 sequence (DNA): TGTGCCAGCAGTACCGGGACAGGGTGGGGAGAGACCCAGTACTTC.

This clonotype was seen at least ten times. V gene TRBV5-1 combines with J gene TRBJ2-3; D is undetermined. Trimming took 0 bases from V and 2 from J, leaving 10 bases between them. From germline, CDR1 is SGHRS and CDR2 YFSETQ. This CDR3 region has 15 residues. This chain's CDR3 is CASSLAAAFTDTQYF. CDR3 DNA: TGCGCCAGCAGCTTGGCTGCGGCTTTCACAGATACGCAGTATTTT. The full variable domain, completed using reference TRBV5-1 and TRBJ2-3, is KAGVTQTPRYLIKTRGQQVTLSCSPISGHRSVSWYQQTPGQGLQFLFEYFSETQRNKGNFPGRFSGRQFSNSRSEMNVSTLELGDSALYLCASSLAAAFTDTQYFGPGTRLTVL.

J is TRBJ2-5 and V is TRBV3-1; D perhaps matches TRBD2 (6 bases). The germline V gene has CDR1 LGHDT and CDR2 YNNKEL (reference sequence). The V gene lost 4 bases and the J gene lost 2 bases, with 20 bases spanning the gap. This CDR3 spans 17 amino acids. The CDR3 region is CASSRNTLAGLQETQYF. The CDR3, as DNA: TGTGCCAGCAGCCGTAATACCCTTGCGGGGCTACAAGAGACCCAGTACTTC.

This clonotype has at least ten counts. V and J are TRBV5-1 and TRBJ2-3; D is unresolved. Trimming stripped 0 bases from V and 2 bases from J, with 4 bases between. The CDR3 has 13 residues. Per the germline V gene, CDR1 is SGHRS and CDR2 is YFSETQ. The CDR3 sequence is CASSLELTDTQYF. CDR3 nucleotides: TGCGCCAGCAGCTTGGAGCTCACAGATACGCAGTATTTT.

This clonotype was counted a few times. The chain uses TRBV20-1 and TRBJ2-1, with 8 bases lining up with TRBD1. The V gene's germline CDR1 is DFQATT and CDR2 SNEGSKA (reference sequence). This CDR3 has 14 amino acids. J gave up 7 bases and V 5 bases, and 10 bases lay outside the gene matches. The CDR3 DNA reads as TGCAGTGCTGGCTCAAGGACAGGGAGGAATGAGCAGTTCTTC. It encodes CSAGSRTGRNEQFF.

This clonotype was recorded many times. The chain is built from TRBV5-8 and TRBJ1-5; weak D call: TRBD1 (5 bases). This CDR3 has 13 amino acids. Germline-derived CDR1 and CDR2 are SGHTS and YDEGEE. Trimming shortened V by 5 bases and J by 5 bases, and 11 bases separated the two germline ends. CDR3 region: CASRSRGHQPQHF. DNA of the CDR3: TGTGCCAGCAGATCAAGGGGCCATCAGCCCCAGCATTTT. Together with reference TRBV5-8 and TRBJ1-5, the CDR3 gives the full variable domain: EAGVTQSPTHLIKTRGQQATLRCSPISGHTSVYWYQQALGLGLQFLLWYDEGEERNRGNFPPRFSGRQFPNYSSELNVNALELEDSALYLCASRSRGHQPQHFGDGTRLSIL.

CDR3 residues: CASSLPSGGAGNTGELFF. The CDR3 bases are TGTGCCAGCAGCCTCCCTAGCGGGGGGGCAGGAAACACCGGGGAGCTGTTTTTT. The genes are TRBV7-2 and TRBJ2-2; 12 bases match TRBD2. Germline loops: CDR1 SGHTA, CDR2 FQGNSA. J lost 2 bases, V lost 5 bases, and 9 bases had no gene match. This CDR3 region has 18 residues.

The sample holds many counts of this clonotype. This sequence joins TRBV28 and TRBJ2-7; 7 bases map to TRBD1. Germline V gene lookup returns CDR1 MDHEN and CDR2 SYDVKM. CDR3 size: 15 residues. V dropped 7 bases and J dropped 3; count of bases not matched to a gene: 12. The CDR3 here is CASTQVEGAGYEQYF. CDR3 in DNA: TGTGCCAGCACCCAAGTTGAGGGGGCCGGCTACGAGCAGTACTTC.